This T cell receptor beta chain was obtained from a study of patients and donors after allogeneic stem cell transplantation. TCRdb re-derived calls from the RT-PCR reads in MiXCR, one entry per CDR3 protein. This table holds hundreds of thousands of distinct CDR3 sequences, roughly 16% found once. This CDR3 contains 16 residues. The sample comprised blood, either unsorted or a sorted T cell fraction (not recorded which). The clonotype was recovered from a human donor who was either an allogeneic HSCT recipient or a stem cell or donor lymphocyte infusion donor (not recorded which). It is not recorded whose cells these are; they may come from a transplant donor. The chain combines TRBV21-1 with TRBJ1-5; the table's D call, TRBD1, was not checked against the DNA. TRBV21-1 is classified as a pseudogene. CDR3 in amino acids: CASSRGRGQTNQPQHF. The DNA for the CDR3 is TGTGCCAGCAGCAGGGGCAGGGGACAGACCAATCAGCCCCAGCATTTT.